These 6 T cell receptor beta chains were all obtained from the same sample, sequenced in a study of T cell repertoires in cytomegalovirus infection. These receptors lack a known antigen. TCRdb ran MiXCR on the reads and lists one entry per CDR3 protein. The data contain 100,000 to 150,000 distinct CDR3 sequences, 20% to 30% of them seen just once; the ten biggest clones take up 34%. The sequencing input was PBMCs, sequenced either directly or after in vitro stimulation (not recorded which). The receptors stem from a human donor in good health (CMV status not recorded). Some clones in this sample may be carry-over from other donors' samples.

The rearrangement joins TRBV11-1 to TRBJ1-6; D not resolved. There are 13 residues in the CDR3. CDR1 is SGHAT and CDR2 is FQDESV in the germline V gene (reference sequence). Trimming took off 1 base at V and 7 bases at J, with 5 bases between the two ends. The CDR3 sequence: CASSLDSNSPLHF. As DNA, the CDR3 is TGTGCCAGCAGCTTAGACAGCAATTCACCCCTCCACTTT.

This clonotype occurred many times. The CDR3 nucleotides are TGTGCCAGCAGCTTGGTTGGACAGCAAACCTATGGCTACACCTTC. It is translated as CASSLVGQQTYGYTF. V and J are TRBV5-6 and TRBJ1-2; the D gene is possibly TRBD1 (6 bases). Germline CDR1 SGHDT, CDR2 YYEEEE. Trimming removed 0 bases at V and 4 bases at J, with 13 bases between. The CDR3 runs 15 residues.

This clonotype was recorded many times. This sequence joins TRBV7-9 and TRBJ2-7; D not resolved. The germline V gene has CDR1 SEHNR and CDR2 FQNEAQ (reference sequence). CDR3 length: 13 amino acids. Trimming shortened V by 5 bases and J by 0 bases, and 8 bases separated the two germline ends. As DNA, the CDR3 is TGTGCCAGCAGCCTACAGAGCTCCTACGAGCAGTACGTC. It is translated as CASSLQSSYEQYV.

The chain links TRBV7-9 to TRBJ1-2; D is unclear. V lost 5 bases and J lost 3, with 10 bases in between. CDR1 and CDR2 from the germline V gene are SEHNR and FQNEAQ (reference sequence). CDR3 length: 13 residues. The CDR3 bases are TGTGCCAGCAGCGCCCACCGGCACTATGGCTACACCTTC. It yields the protein CASSAHRHYGYTF. Drawing the rest from reference TRBV7-9 and TRBJ1-2, the complete variable domain is DTGVSQNPRHKITKRGQNVTFRCDPISEHNRLYWYRQTLGQGPEFLTYFQNEAQLEKSRLLSDRFSAERPKGSFSTLEIQRTEQGDSAMYLCASSAHRHYGYTFGSGTRLTVV.

This clonotype was recorded a few times. This chain links TRBV5-5 with TRBJ2-7; D may match TRBD1 or TRBD2 (6 bases each). CDR3 length: 15 amino acids. Germline values: CDR1 SGHKS, CDR2 YYEKEE (reference sequence). V lost 0 bases and J 0 bases, leaving 10 bases between the germline ends. The chain's CDR3 is CASSLVGGSSYEQYV. CDR3 coding DNA: TGTGCCAGCAGCTTGGTAGGGGGGAGCTCCTACGAGCAGTACGTC.

The J gene is TRBJ2-5, the V gene TRBV12-3 or TRBV12-4, with 7 bases that match TRBD1. This CDR3 comprises 15 residues. V gave up 0 bases and J gave up 6 bases; unmatched junction bases: 7. The CDR3 loop reads CASSLATGSQKTQYF. DNA of the CDR3: TGTGCCAGCAGTTTAGCGACAGGGTCACAAAAGACCCAGTACTTC.